This entry lists 18 T cell receptor beta chains sequenced from one sample in a study of graft-versus-host responses after intestinal transplantation. Repertoires were generated with immunoSEQ multiplex PCR, while TCRdb's copy carries only in-frame clones and drops some. The sample lists approximately 93,000 clones; about 90% were seen once. No antigens are known for them. The sample here was unstimulated CD8+ T cells sorted from spleen or lymph node cells, taken before transplant. Receptor source: a human donor who was the organ donor for an intestinal transplant.

The V gene is TRBV10-1, the J gene TRBJ2-7; perhaps TRBD2 as D (5 bases). The germline V and J ends were trimmed by 1 base and 3 bases, with 13 bases remaining between them. The CDR3 has 15 residues. Germline V lookup: CDR1 WNHNN, CDR2 SYGVQD (reference sequence). The CDR3 region has the DNA TGCGCCAGCAGTGAGTTTGGGCTTCGGGGCTACGAGCAGTACTTC. Protein sequence: CASSEFGLRGYEQYF.

The CDR3 nucleotides are TGTGCCAGCACCGAATTAGCTATTGAGCAGTTCTTC. It codes for CASTELAIEQFF. The chain combines TRBV11-2 with TRBJ2-1; no definite D call. CDR3 size: 12 residues. CDR1 is SGHAT, CDR2 FQNNGV, per germline. V was trimmed by 7 bases and J by 9 bases, leaving 13 bases between them.

This chain links TRBV2 with TRBJ2-7; weak D call: TRBD2 (6 bases). This CDR3 has 15 residues. CDR1 is SNHLY and CDR2 is FYNNEI in the germline V gene. V was trimmed by 3 bases and J by 3 bases, leaving 15 bases between them. Written as DNA, the CDR3 is TGTGCCAGCAGTGATGCAAGGGACTTCCTCTACGAGCAGTACTTC. This translates into CASSDARDFLYEQYF.

V and J are TRBV19 and TRBJ2-1, with a tentative D call TRBD1 (6 bases). Between the trimmed V and J ends, which lost 5 bases and 10 bases, there was a span of 9 bases. Germline V gene data show CDR1 as LNHDA and CDR2 as SQIVND (reference sequence). The CDR3 sequence is 11 residues long. CDR3 amino acids: CASSWGTEQFF. The CDR3 bases are TGTGCCAGTAGTTGGGGGACAGAGCAGTTCTTC.

The chain joins TRBV5-4 to TRBJ2-7; D ambiguous. The CDR3 length is 11 residues. Germline-derived CDR1 and CDR2 are SGHNT and YYREEE (reference sequence). V shed 4 bases and J shed 4 bases, with 6 bases lying between them. The chain's CDR3 is CASSDNYEQYF. The CDR3 nucleotides read TGTGCCAGCAGCGACAATTACGAGCAGTACTTC.

This rearrangement joins TRBV19 to TRBJ2-1; D perhaps matches TRBD2 (5 bases). Germline CDR1 reads LNHDA; CDR2 reads SQIVND (reference sequence). The length of the CDR3 is 15 residues. The germline V and J ends were trimmed by 5 bases and 4 bases, with 15 bases remaining between them. DNA of the CDR3: TGTGCCAGTAGTCGCCAAGAGGGCCTTTACAATGAGCAGTTCTTC. It is translated as CASSRQEGLYNEQFF.

The chain links TRBV29-1 to TRBJ2-1, with TRBD2 identical over 10 bases. Germline CDR1 is SQVTM and CDR2 is ANQGSEA. The junction had 6 bases not matched to a gene; V was cut back by 7 bases and J by 3 bases. The CDR3 is 14 residues long. Here the CDR3 DNA reads TGCAGCGCCAAGGGACTAGCGCACTACAATGAGCAGTTCTTC. It encodes CSAKGLAHYNEQFF.

The chain recombines TRBV19 with TRBJ2-1, with 11 bases aligning to TRBD2. J gave up 6 bases and V 0 bases, and 1 base lay outside the gene matches. CDR1 and CDR2 from the germline V gene are LNHDA and SQIVND (reference sequence). This CDR3 is built from 15 residues. CDR3 coding DNA: TGTGCCAGTAGTATAGAAGGGACTAGCGGCAATGAGCAGTTCTTC. Protein sequence: CASSIEGTSGNEQFF.

This clone is a singleton in its sample. The gene calls are TRBV5-1 and TRBJ1-1, with D maybe TRBD1 (5 bases). CDR3 length equals 14 residues. Trimming left V 4 bases short and J 1 base short, with 11 bases between. The V gene's germline CDR1 is SGHRS and CDR2 YFSETQ. The CDR3 DNA sequence: TGCGCCAGCAGCGGTAACAGGCCGAACACTGAAGCTTTCTTT. Translated, it gives CASSGNRPNTEAFF. Supplemented by reference TRBV5-1 and TRBJ1-1, the full variable domain reads KAGVTQTPRYLIKTRGQQVTLSCSPISGHRSVSWYQQTPGQGLQFLFEYFSETQRNKGNFPGRFSGRQFSNSRSEMNVSTLELGDSALYLCASSGNRPNTEAFFGQGTRLTVV.

The chain combines TRBV18 with TRBJ2-7, with 7 nucleotides matching TRBD1. V lost 4 bases to trimming and J lost 0 bases; unmatched junction nucleotides: 3. CDR3 length equals 14 residues. Germline CDR1 is KGHSH and CDR2 is LQKENI. CDR3 in DNA: TGTGCCAGCTCACAGACAGGGAGCTCCTACGAGCAGTACTTC. It codes for CASSQTGSSYEQYF.

In DNA, the CDR3 is TGCAGCGGAATTTGGACTAGCGGGGACAATGAGCAGTTCTTC. It is translated as CSGIWTSGDNEQFF. The chain links TRBV29-1 to TRBJ2-1, with TRBD2 identical over 12 bases. The trim removed 7 bases at V and 5 bases at J, leaving 6 bases unmatched. Germline-derived CDR1 and CDR2 are SQVTM and ANQGSEA. The CDR3 is 14 residues long.

The sample holds one count of this clone. The chain couples TRBV7-2 to TRBJ2-5; no clear D gene. The germline gives CDR1 SGHTA, CDR2 FQGNSA. The CDR3 is made up of 15 amino acids. The V gene lost 1 base and the J gene lost 0 bases, with 9 bases spanning the gap. CDR3 protein: CASSLVVRYQETQYF. CDR3 nucleotide sequence: TGTGCCAGCAGCTTAGTCGTCAGATACCAAGAGACCCAGTACTTC.

The genes are TRBV6-5 and TRBJ2-1, with D perhaps TRBD1 (6 bases). Trimming cost V 2 bases and J 4 bases, with 12 bases left between them. The V gene's germline CDR1 is MNHEY and CDR2 SVGAGI. The CDR3 is 15 amino acids. CDR3 nucleotides: TGTGCCAGCAGTTACGGGGGCGGAATATACAATGAGCAGTTCTTC. Its translation: CASSYGGGIYNEQFF.

The genes are TRBV29-1 and TRBJ2-7; D is unclear. Germline values: CDR1 SQVTM, CDR2 ANQGSEA. This CDR3 has 10 amino acids. The V end lost 7 bases, the J end lost 3 bases, and 7 bases lay between the germline ends. CDR3 protein: CSALGYEQYF. CDR3 DNA: TGCAGCGCCCTCGGCTACGAGCAGTACTTC.

The chain links TRBV27 to TRBJ2-1; weak D call: TRBD2 (5 bases). The germline V and J ends were trimmed by 2 bases and 9 bases, with 8 bases remaining between them. The CDR3 is 12 amino acids. CDR1 MNHEY and CDR2 SMNVEV come from the germline V gene (reference sequence). The CDR3 nucleotides are TGTGCCAGCAGTTTAGGAGGAACTGAGCAGTTCTTC. Translated: CASSLGGTEQFF.

DNA of the CDR3: TGCGCCAGCAGCTTTAGTATTGCTAGCGGGTATCTCGCGGGGACCCAGTACTTC. Residues: CASSFSIASGYLAGTQYF. This chain connects TRBV5-1 to TRBJ2-5, with 8 bases fitting TRBD2. Germline assignment: CDR1 SGHRS and CDR2 YFSETQ. The CDR3 loop spans 18 amino acids. V lost 2 bases to trimming and J lost 7 bases; unmatched junction nucleotides: 19.

The chain is built from TRBV25-1 and TRBJ1-1, with a tentative D call TRBD1 (6 bases). Trimming took 0 bases from V and 3 from J, leaving 20 bases between them. The CDR3 covers 18 residues. The germline gives CDR1 MGHDK, CDR2 SYGVNS. The chain's CDR3 is CASSEYFSGGGIDTEAFF. The CDR3 DNA is TGTGCCAGCAGTGAATACTTCTCGGGGGGCGGGATTGACACTGAAGCTTTCTTT.

This chain connects TRBV13 to TRBJ2-1; TRBD1 agrees at 9 bases. Germline CDR1 is PRHDT and CDR2 is FYEKMQ (reference sequence). This CDR3 spans 15 amino acids. V dropped 2 bases and J dropped 3; count of bases not matched to a gene: 2. The DNA for the CDR3 is TGTGCCAGCAGCTTACAGGGACAGGGCTACAATGAGCAGTTCTTC. It codes for CASSLQGQGYNEQFF.